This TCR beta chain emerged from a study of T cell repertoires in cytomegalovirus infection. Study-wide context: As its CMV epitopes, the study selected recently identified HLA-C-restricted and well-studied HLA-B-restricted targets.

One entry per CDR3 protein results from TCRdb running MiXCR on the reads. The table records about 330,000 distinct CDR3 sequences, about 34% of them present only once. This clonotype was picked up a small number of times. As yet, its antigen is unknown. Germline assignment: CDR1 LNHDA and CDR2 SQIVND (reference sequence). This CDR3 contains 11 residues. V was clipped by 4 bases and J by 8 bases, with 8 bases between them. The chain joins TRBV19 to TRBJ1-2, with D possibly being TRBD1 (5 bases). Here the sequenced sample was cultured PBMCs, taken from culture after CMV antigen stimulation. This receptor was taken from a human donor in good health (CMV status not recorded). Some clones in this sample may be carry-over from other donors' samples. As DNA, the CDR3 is TGTGCCAGTAGTACTAACAGGGGCTACACCTTC. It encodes CASSTNRGYTF.